What follows are 13 T cell receptor beta chains derived from one specimen sequenced in a study of blood T cell repertoires in COVID-19. The table came from immunoSEQ multiplex PCR; TCRdb's copy has only in-frame clones and leaves some out. This sample has roughly 140,000 clones; over 75% occur once, and the top ten carry 1% to 1.5%. Material: PBMCs or T cells enriched from blood (not recorded which). These receptors were taken from a woman aged 30 to 39 with acute COVID-19.

This chain connects TRBV10-3 to TRBJ1-2; 8 bases are shared with TRBD1. The CDR3 runs 18 residues. The germline V gene encodes CDR1 ENHRY and CDR2 SYGVKD. The junction had 14 bases not matched to a gene; V was cut back by 2 bases and J by 3 bases. This CDR3 is CAISETPQIGQGYYGYTF. The DNA for the CDR3 is TGTGCCATCAGTGAGACCCCCCAAATTGGACAGGGATACTATGGCTACACCTTC.

V is TRBV19 and J is TRBJ1-4; D call uncertain. The germline CDR1 and CDR2 sequences are LNHDA and SQIVND (reference sequence). The CDR3 runs to 16 residues. Trimming removed 3 bases at V and 0 bases at J, with 11 bases between. The CDR3 spells CASSISPSPTNEKLFF. The CDR3 DNA follows: TGTGCCAGTAGTATCTCCCCGAGCCCAACTAATGAAAAACTGTTTTTT.

The rearrangement links TRBV5-1 to TRBJ1-1; 7 bases line up with TRBD1. After removal of 4 bases from V and 1 base from J, the junction contained 4 bases not matched to a gene. The CDR3 consists of 14 residues. The germline CDR1 and CDR2 sequences are SGHRS and YFSETQ. The CDR3 protein is CASSRQGGNTEAFF. The CDR3 DNA sequence: TGCGCCAGCAGCCGTCAGGGGGGGAACACTGAAGCTTTCTTT.

This rearrangement joins TRBV5-1 to TRBJ2-2, with 9 bases aligning to TRBD2. The CDR3 covers 15 residues. V was pared by 3 bases and J by 3 bases, with 3 bases of the junction left unmatched. Per the germline V gene, CDR1 is SGHRS and CDR2 is YFSETQ. The CDR3 sequence is CASSSLAGYTGELFF. DNA of the CDR3: TGCGCCAGCAGCTCGCTAGCGGGGTACACCGGGGAGCTGTTTTTT.

V is TRBV4-3 and J is TRBJ2-7; weak D call: TRBD2 (6 bases). Deletions cut 2 bases from V and 2 bases from J, with 13 bases between. CDR3 length equals 15 residues. Germline V gene data show CDR1 as LGHNA and CDR2 as YSLEER. The CDR3 region is CASSQLLAQTYEQYF. CDR3 sequence (DNA): TGCGCCAGCAGCCAATTACTAGCACAAACCTACGAGCAGTACTTC.

The J gene is TRBJ1-2, the V gene TRBV2; 9 bases agree with TRBD1. Per germline, CDR1 SNHLY and CDR2 FYNNEI. The CDR3 length is 16 residues. V dropped 8 bases and J dropped 2; count of bases not matched to a gene: 12. CDR3 in amino acids: CASAGGRDRANYGYTF. CDR3 DNA sequence: TGTGCCAGCGCCGGGGGGCGGGACAGGGCCAACTATGGCTACACCTTC.

The chain couples TRBV19 to TRBJ2-6, with a possible D match to TRBD1 (6 bases). V lost 6 bases and J lost 2, with 17 bases in between. Per germline, CDR1 LNHDA and CDR2 SQIVND (reference sequence). The CDR3 loop spans 17 amino acids. CDR3 nucleotides: TGTGCCAGTAGGGAGGCAGGGGATTATCCTGGGGCCAACGTCCTGACTTTC. Translated, it gives CASREAGDYPGANVLTF.

The chain couples TRBV19 to TRBJ1-4, with D perhaps TRBD1 (5 bases). V was clipped by 8 bases and J by 8 bases, with 9 bases between them. This CDR3 is 11 amino acids long. Germline CDR1 LNHDA, CDR2 SQIVND (reference sequence). Here the CDR3 DNA reads TGTGCCAGTGGGGCGTGGGAAAAACTGTTTTTT. Translation gives CASGAWEKLFF.

The chain uses TRBV5-1 and TRBJ2-3; 8 nucleotides line up with TRBD2. The CDR3 contains 16 residues. Per the germline V gene, CDR1 is SGHRS and CDR2 is YFSETQ. Trimming at V came to 2 bases and at J to 3 bases, leaving 8 bases not matched to a gene. The CDR3 DNA reads TGCGCCAGCAGCTTTTCTCCAGCGGGAGTTACAGATACGCAGTATTTT. Its protein is CASSFSPAGVTDTQYF.

The chain couples TRBV3-1 (or the pseudogene TRBV3-2) to TRBJ2-7; the match to TRBD2 covers 12 bases. V was pared by 4 bases and J by 6 bases, with 13 bases of the junction left unmatched. CDR1 and CDR2 from the germline V gene are LGHDT and YNNKEL (reference sequence). This CDR3 is built from 17 residues. The CDR3 DNA follows: TGTGCCAGCAGCCTAAGACTAGCGGGAGTCCCCCCCTCCGAGCAGTACTTC. Its protein is CASSLRLAGVPPSEQYF.

This chain links TRBV28 with TRBJ1-2; TRBD1 agrees at 8 bases. The CDR3 runs 15 residues. The V gene's germline CDR1 is MDHEN and CDR2 SYDVKM. V gave up 5 bases and J gave up 7 bases; unmatched junction bases: 12. The CDR3 sequence: CASSGDKTGVFGYTF. For the CDR3, the DNA is TGTGCCAGCAGTGGCGATAAGACAGGGGTTTTTGGCTACACCTTC.

This chain uses TRBV5-8 with TRBJ1-5; 12 nucleotides align to TRBD1. CDR3 size: 16 residues. The germline gives CDR1 SGHTS, CDR2 YDEGEE. V dropped 2 bases and J dropped 10; count of bases not matched to a gene: 10. The CDR3 is CASSLRDRGRIPPQHF. The CDR3 DNA is TGTGCCAGCAGCTTACGGGACAGGGGGCGAATCCCTCCCCAGCATTTT.

This sequence joins TRBV21-1 and TRBJ1-1. TRBV21-1 is designated a pseudogene. The CDR3 is 17 residues long. The CDR3 region is CASSKGNVRRPNTEAFF. CDR3 in DNA: TGTGCCAGCAGCAAAGGAAACGTCCGGCGGCCGAACACTGAAGCTTTCTTT.